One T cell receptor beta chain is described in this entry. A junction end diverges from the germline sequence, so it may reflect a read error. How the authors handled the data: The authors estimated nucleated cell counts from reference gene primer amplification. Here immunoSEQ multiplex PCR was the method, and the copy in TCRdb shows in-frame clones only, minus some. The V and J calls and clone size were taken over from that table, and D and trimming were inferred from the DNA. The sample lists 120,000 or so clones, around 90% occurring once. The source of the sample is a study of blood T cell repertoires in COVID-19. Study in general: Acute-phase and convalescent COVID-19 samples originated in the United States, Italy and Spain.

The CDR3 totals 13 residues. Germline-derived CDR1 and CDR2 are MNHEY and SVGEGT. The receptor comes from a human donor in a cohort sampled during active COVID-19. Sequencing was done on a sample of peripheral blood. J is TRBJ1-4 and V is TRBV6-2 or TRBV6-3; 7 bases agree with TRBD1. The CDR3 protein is CASSNSGQQKLFF. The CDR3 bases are TGTGCCAGCAGTAACTCGGGACAGCAAAAACTGTTTTTT.